Here is one TCR beta chain with its context. Method: immunoSEQ multiplex PCR; TCRdb's copy keeps in-frame clones and lacks some. The top ten hold 0.99% of the sample, which has hundreds of thousands of clones, around nine tenths seen once. This sample is part of a study of blood T cell repertoires in COVID-19. Study-wide context: COVID-19 samples, acute and convalescent, were from the United States, Italy and Spain.

The CDR3 spans 16 residues. Trimming stripped 0 bases from V and 7 bases from J, with 16 bases between. The germline V gene encodes CDR1 SGDLS and CDR2 YYNGEE. Input material: peripheral blood. This sequence originates from a woman aged 40 to 50 who had recovered from COVID-19. The chain uses TRBV9 and TRBJ2-2, with D perhaps matching TRBD1 (6 bases). As DNA, the CDR3 is TGTGCCAGCAGCGTAGCCCTAGGGGGTGGGCTCGGGGAGCTGTTTTTT. As protein: CASSVALGGGLGELFF.